This T cell receptor (beta chain) was identified in a study of Japanese encephalitis immunity and Zika vaccine responses (dated by TCRdb to the early 2020s). Broadly, across the study: Included participants received three 5.0 ug doses of alum-adjuvanted ZPIV at weeks 0, 4 and 28. Over 5 representative participants per pre-vaccination group were picked for TCR sequencing, using samples from week 52 and from week 0, the point after pre-vaccination but before ZPIV. The study tested whether prior Japanese encephalitis virus (JEV) or yellow fever virus (YFV) vaccination shaped CD4 T cell responses to the Zika vaccine. Before ZPIV, around twelve participants were given one dose of YFV vaccine (YF-VAX), while nine participants were flavivirus-naive. Stimulations used ZIKV structural-protein peptide pools split into flavivirus-conserved and non-conserved sets, or JEV or YFV peptides matching the pre-vaccination. A two-dose regimen of JEV vaccine (IXIARO), with doses given 28 days apart, was administered to about a dozen participants two to three months before the first ZPIV dose. ZIKV peptides were 15-mers overlapping by 11 residues, selected for NetMHCpan/NetMHCII-predicted epitopes with affinity below 50 nM. TCR repertoires were also analyzed from a few flavivirus-naive individuals at weeks 2, 6 and 52 after starting ZPIV vaccination. What the research found in general, with its limitations: Rather than the whole vaccinated cohort, the analysis covered just a subset of trial participants, namely those who received three doses and had adequate samples. After ZPIV, a significant decrease in repertoire richness of CD4 T cells responding to conserved ZIKV epitopes was observed in JEV-pre-vaccinated donors. Compared with YFV-pre-vaccinated donors, JEV-pre-vaccinated donors had higher repertoire similarity across time-points and stimulations, indicating that more clonotypes were common to ZIKV and JEV stimulation. Only a few individuals showed CD8 T cell responses to ZIKV peptide pools, and those responses were very low in magnitude. Samples clustered by participant with no similarity between individuals, suggesting no public TCRs were detected. Peptide-pool deconvolution was not performed because of sample size limitations, and consequently the individual peptides driving cross-reactive responses were not identified.

This clonotype was counted a few times. No qualities accompany the bases; no much larger clone lies one base away. PBMCs were labeled with CellTrace CFSE and cultured for about 6 days in RPMI with 8% human serum plus peptide pools at roughly 1 ug/mL each. On a BD FACSAria, proliferating CD4 T cells were sorted without fixation as live CD56-CD19-CD16-CD3+CD4+ CFSE-low cells. The enrolled adults were healthy, and microneutralization screening showed them to be seronegative for ZIKV, JEV, YFV, DENV and WNV. The samples were drawn from a phase 1 trial of an alum-adjuvanted Zika purified-inactivated virus (ZPIV) vaccine that was randomized, double-blinded and placebo-controlled. Peripheral blood mononuclear cells were isolated by standard procedure and were kept frozen in liquid nitrogen until use. Receptor amplification or capture employed 5' RACE. Before sequencing, the TCRbeta libraries were pooled in proportion to the number of cells sorted for each library. RNAzol RT was used to extract total RNA from the sorted cells, and cDNA was then synthesized using an oligo(dT) primer together with a template-switching oligo. The TCRbeta V-CDR3-J region was PCR-amplified with Kapa HiFi using a SMARTer oligo primer and a TCRbeta constant-region primer. Illumina adaptors and sample-specific index barcodes were added in a second PCR, followed by HighPrep bead cleanup and Bioanalyzer confirmation of a band of roughly 650 bp. Libraries were sequenced on an Illumina MiSeq with 2x151 bp paired-end reads. The paper's processing steps were these. Reads were demultiplexed with an in-house Java program, and MiXCR assigned TCRbeta annotations and counted clonotypes. Repertoire overlap was measured with Morisita-Horn indices from the R package vegan, along with UPGMA clustering and Circos plots of recurring clonotypes. Shannon diversity and richness were normalized to the maximum possible value based on input cell numbers, so that values between 0 and 1 were obtained. CDR3beta sequences were aligned using MUSCLE, distances were calculated using SeqinR, and multidimensional scaling was plotted in R. TCRdb reran the public reads through fastp at Q25 and MiXCR, keeping productive beta chains. Each entry is one CDR3 protein sequence, shown with its most common DNA and genes. The V and J calls reflect TCRdb's pipeline rather than the authors' work. In this sample the table shows 550 to 700 distinct CDR3 sequences, 2% to 3% of which occur a single time. The ten top clones hold over 15% of the sample.

The germline V gene (reference sequence) supplies CDR1 LNHDA and CDR2 SQIVND. The CDR3, cysteine through phenylalanine, is 16 amino acids long. The DNA shown is the 48-base CDR3, in frame from base 1. Here V drops 6 bases and J drops 0 bases, and the junction holds 8 bases not matched to any gene. The chain uses TRBV19 and TRBJ1-1, with TRBD1 matching 9 junction bases. The source of this sequence is an adult woman who received an inactivated Zika virus vaccine. Sequencing was performed on antigen-activated CD4+ T cells from blood, cultured, taken during a Zika inactivated vaccine study. The bases read TGTGCCAGTAGCACAAGGACAGGGGAGGTGAACACTGAAGCTTTCTTT. This sequence encodes CASSTRTGEVNTEAFF.